The next 14 T cell receptor beta chains were all read from a single sample in a study of graft-versus-host responses after intestinal transplantation. Profiled with immunoSEQ multiplex PCR; TCRdb holds only in-frame clones, not every one. The sample contains 65,000 to 85,000 clones, 80% to 95% of which appear only once. Here the sequenced sample was bone marrow, taken 734 days after intestinal transplantation. Source of these receptors: a human patient who received an intestinal transplant, so some T cells may come from the graft donor.

The chain employs TRBV6-1 and TRBJ2-3; a possible D gene is TRBD2 (6 bases). Germline V CDR1 and CDR2: MNHNS, SASEGT. The CDR3 covers 16 residues. V lost 2 bases to trimming and J lost 4 bases, with 16 bases between them. Here the CDR3 DNA reads TGTGCCAGCAGTGAAAAGCCGACTAGAGGAGCAGATACGCAGTATTTT. It is translated as CASSEKPTRGADTQYF.

This chain joins TRBV18 and TRBJ2-5; 10 nucleotides match TRBD2. CDR1 is KGHSH, CDR2 LQKENI, per germline. The V gene end was trimmed by 8 bases and the J gene end by 2 bases; junction bases not matched to a gene: 11. This CDR3 region has 16 residues. CDR3 DNA sequence: TGTGCCAGCACACAATGGACTAGCGGAGTACAAGAGACCCAGTACTTC. Protein sequence: CASTQWTSGVQETQYF. The variable domain in full, completed from reference TRBV18 and TRBJ2-5, reads NAGVMQNPRHLVRRRGQEARLRCSPMKGHSHVYWYRQLPEEGLKFMVYLQKENIIDESGMPKERFSAEFPKEGPSILRIQQVVRGDSAAYFCASTQWTSGVQETQYFGPGTRLLVL.

The chain recombines TRBV29-1 with TRBJ1-3; no firm D call. CDR1 and CDR2 (germline): SQVTM, ANQGSEA. CDR3 length: 13 residues. Trimming removed 5 bases from V and 0 bases from J, with 8 bases in between. The CDR3 DNA reads as TGCAGCGTTTTATTAACCTCTGGAAACACCATATATTTT. The encoded protein is CSVLLTSGNTIYF.

The rearrangement links TRBV10-2 to TRBJ1-2, with 7 bases lining up with TRBD1. Germline values: CDR1 WSHSY, CDR2 SAAADI. Losses at the gene ends were 7 bases for V and 8 bases for J; bases not matched to a gene: 13. The CDR3 is 14 amino acids. CDR3 bases: TGCGCCAGCACCTTGGGACAGCTCCCTGGGGGCTACACCTTC. It is translated as CASTLGQLPGGYTF.

The chain uses TRBV23-1 and TRBJ2-5; D possibly corresponds to TRBD1 (6 bases). TRBV23-1 is identified as an open reading frame with a role that is uncertain. V lost 6 bases and J 4 bases, leaving 24 bases between the germline ends. The CDR3 spans 17 residues. The DNA for the CDR3 is TGCGCCAGCAGGAAACCGAAGACAGGATGGGTAGGAGAGACCCAGTACTTC. It translates to CASRKPKTGWVGETQYF.

This rearrangement joins TRBV6-6 to TRBJ1-1, with D possibly TRBD1 on 5 matching bases. Per the germline V gene, CDR1 is MNHNY and CDR2 is SVGAGI (reference sequence). V was shortened by 6 bases and J by 4 bases, with 15 bases between the two germline ends. There are 14 residues in the CDR3. The CDR3 loop reads CASSPRVQGTEAFF. The CDR3 DNA reads as TGTGCCAGCAGCCCCAGGGTTCAGGGCACTGAAGCTTTCTTT.

This clone was detected a few times. The rearrangement links TRBV13 to TRBJ1-6; D perhaps matches TRBD1 (5 bases). The CDR3 consists of 13 residues. V gave up 5 bases and J gave up 9 bases, with 11 bases separating them. CDR1 and CDR2 (germline): PRHDT, FYEKMQ (reference sequence). The CDR3: CASSGGGASPLHF. The CDR3 nucleotides read TGTGCCAGCAGCGGAGGAGGGGCTTCACCCCTCCACTTT.

This chain connects TRBV5-1 to TRBJ2-7, with a possible D match to TRBD2 (6 bases). The CDR3 spans 15 residues. The germline V gene encodes CDR1 SGHRS and CDR2 YFSETQ. Trimming took 5 bases from V and 0 from J, leaving 15 bases between them. CDR3 protein: CASSSGGTVSYEQYF. DNA of the CDR3: TGCGCCAGCAGTTCCGGCGGGACGGTCTCCTACGAGCAGTACTTC.

The chain uses TRBV5-6 and TRBJ1-1; perhaps TRBD1 as D (6 bases). Germline assignment: CDR1 SGHDT and CDR2 YYEEEE. Deletions cut 4 bases from V and 1 base from J, with 17 bases between. The CDR3 spans 16 residues. The CDR3 spells CASSPDRRIGNTEAFF. Here the CDR3 DNA reads TGTGCCAGCAGCCCTGACAGGCGGATCGGGAACACTGAAGCTTTCTTT.

This rearrangement joins TRBV5-1 to TRBJ2-3; D remains ambiguous. The CDR3 is 15 amino acids. From germline, CDR1 is SGHRS and CDR2 YFSETQ. The V end lost 4 bases, the J end lost 4 bases, and 16 bases lay between the germline ends. As DNA, the CDR3 is TGCGCCAGCAGCCCTGGACCTAGGTCAGCAGATACGCAGTATTTT. Translated, it gives CASSPGPRSADTQYF.

This clone appeared a single time. The gene calls are TRBV5-1 and TRBJ2-7; possible D gene TRBD1, 5 bases. Germline V gene data show CDR1 as SGHRS and CDR2 as YFSETQ. Trimming cost V 4 bases and J 1 base, with 12 bases left between them. The CDR3 covers 14 residues. The CDR3 sequence is CASSPATDSYEQYF. The CDR3 region has the DNA TGCGCCAGCAGCCCAGCGACAGATTCCTACGAGCAGTACTTC.

The rearrangement links TRBV30 to TRBJ1-1; D gene unclear. V was clipped by 2 bases and J by 6 bases, with 7 bases between them. CDR3 length equals 11 residues. Germline V lookup: CDR1 GTSNPN, CDR2 SVGIG (reference sequence). CDR3 in amino acids: CAWSFNSEAFF. The CDR3 bases are TGTGCCTGGAGTTTTAATTCTGAAGCTTTCTTT.

This chain links TRBV13 with TRBJ1-2, with D unresolved. CDR3 length equals 16 residues. The germline gives CDR1 PRHDT, CDR2 FYEKMQ (reference sequence). Trimming stripped 5 bases from V and 12 bases from J, with 28 bases between. The CDR3 reads CASSIDKNQEIMANTF. Here the CDR3 DNA reads TGTGCCAGCAGCATAGACAAGAATCAAGAGATTATGGCTAACACCTTC.

The chain links TRBV7-9 to TRBJ1-3; D is uncertain. CDR3 size: 14 residues. The V gene lost 1 base and the J gene lost 5 bases, with 9 bases spanning the gap. Per the germline V gene, CDR1 is SEHNR and CDR2 is FQNEAQ (reference sequence). CDR3 in amino acids: CASSLGARRNTIYF. DNA for the CDR3: TGTGCCAGCAGCTTAGGCGCCAGGAGAAACACCATATATTTT.